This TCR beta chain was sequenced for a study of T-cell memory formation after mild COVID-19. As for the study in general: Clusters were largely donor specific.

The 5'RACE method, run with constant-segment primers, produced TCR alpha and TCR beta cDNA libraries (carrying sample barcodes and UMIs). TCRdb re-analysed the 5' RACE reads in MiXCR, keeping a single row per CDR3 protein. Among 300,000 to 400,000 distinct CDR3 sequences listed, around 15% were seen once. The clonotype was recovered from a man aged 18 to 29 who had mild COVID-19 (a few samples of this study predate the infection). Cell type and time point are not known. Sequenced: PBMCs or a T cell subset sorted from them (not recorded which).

CDR3 region: CASSGGQGTAFF. DNA of the CDR3: TGTGCCAGCAGTGGGGGACAGGGCACGGCTTTCTTT. The V and J genes are TRBV6-6 and TRBJ1-1, with 9 positions matching TRBD1. After removal of 5 bases from V and 11 bases from J, the junction contained 6 bases not matched to a gene. The germline CDR1 and CDR2 sequences are MNHNY and SVGAGI (reference sequence). The CDR3 length is 12 residues.